Following are 10 T cell receptor beta chains from one sample sequenced in a study of T cells in Graves' hyperthyroidism and ophthalmopathy. Researchers took RNA transcripts and amplified the TCR beta CDR3 regions from them. The TCR CDR3 was amplified in a first-round RT-PCR using the HTBI primer set. TCRdb reanalysed the multiplex PCR reads using MiXCR and keeps one entry per CDR3 protein. This sample has around 350,000 distinct CDR3 sequences, with about 18% found just once. The sequencing input was blood. These receptors were collected from a woman aged 25 to 39 with Graves' hyperthyroidism that later progressed to Graves' ophthalmopathy.

As DNA, the CDR3 is TGCGCCAGCAGCAGCTTGGTTGAACCTAACTATGGCTACACCTTC. This sequence encodes CASSSLVEPNYGYTF. This chain links TRBV5-1 with TRBJ1-2; D unclear. CDR1 and CDR2 (germline): SGHRS, YFSETQ. The CDR3 has 15 amino acids. Trimming took 4 bases from V and 0 from J, leaving 13 bases between them.

This clonotype was picked up many times. The chain is built from TRBV27 and TRBJ2-1, with a tentative D call TRBD1 (6 bases). Trimming took off 10 bases at V and 7 bases at J, with 26 bases between the two ends. The CDR3 spans 16 residues. The germline gives CDR1 MNHEY, CDR2 SMNVEV (reference sequence). The CDR3 DNA sequence: TGTGCCACATCCAGCCGGGGCCAGGGGATTCGGAATGAGCAGTTCTTC. It translates to CATSSRGQGIRNEQFF.

This clonotype was counted many times. V usage is TRBV30 and J usage is TRBJ2-1; possibly TRBD1 for D (5 bases). The CDR3 loop spans 15 amino acids. CDR1 is GTSNPN and CDR2 is SVGIG in the germline V gene (reference sequence). V shed 3 bases and J shed 0 bases, with 12 bases lying between them. Written as DNA, the CDR3 is TGTGCCTGGAGCCGAACGACAGTCTCCTACAATGAGCAGTTCTTC. Protein sequence: CAWSRTTVSYNEQFF.

The chain couples TRBV9 to TRBJ1-5, with D possibly being TRBD1 (6 bases). This CDR3 spans 16 amino acids. The ends were cut back, 0 bases at V and 5 bases at J, with 15 bases in the middle. Germline V gene lookup returns CDR1 SGDLS and CDR2 YYNGEE. CDR3 region: CASSVATGTLHQPQHF. CDR3 nucleotides: TGTGCCAGCAGCGTAGCTACAGGGACTTTACATCAGCCCCAGCATTTT.

There are many counts of this clonotype. The chain couples TRBV7-6 to TRBJ1-6; D is unclear. CDR1 is SGHVS and CDR2 is FNYEAQ in the germline V gene. V lost 3 bases to trimming and J lost 8 bases, with 11 bases between them. The CDR3 contains 14 residues. The CDR3: CASSFDFQDSPLHF. The CDR3 nucleotides read TGTGCCAGCAGCTTCGACTTCCAAGATTCACCCCTCCACTTT.

This clonotype was picked up many times. This sequence joins TRBV27 and TRBJ2-5, with 10 bases lining up with TRBD1. CDR3 length equals 15 residues. Germline values: CDR1 MNHEY, CDR2 SMNVEV (reference sequence). J was trimmed by 3 bases and V by 4 bases; bases with no gene match: 5. The CDR3 sequence is CASSSGQGKEETQYF. CDR3 nucleotides: TGTGCCAGCAGTTCGGGACAGGGGAAGGAAGAGACCCAGTACTTC.

The gene calls are TRBV20-1 and TRBJ2-1; no reliable D call. Trimming took 2 bases from V and 9 from J, leaving 14 bases between them. Germline loops: CDR1 DFQATT, CDR2 SNEGSKA (reference sequence). The CDR3 sequence is 13 residues long. CDR3 DNA sequence: TGCAGTGCTAGACCTACACCTAGGACTGAGCAGTTCTTC. This gives the protein CSARPTPRTEQFF.

The chain uses TRBV28 and TRBJ2-3; 15 bases align to TRBD2. The CDR3 is made up of 19 amino acids. Trimming cost V 6 bases and J 2 bases; bases outside gene matches: 12. Germline CDR1 MDHEN, CDR2 SYDVKM. The CDR3 region is CASSRPGLAGGGPTDTQYF. The DNA of the CDR3 is TGTGCCAGCAGCCGCCCGGGACTAGCGGGAGGTGGTCCCACAGATACGCAGTATTTT.

This clonotype was found a few times. CDR3: CSAPTSAADTQYF. For the CDR3, the DNA is TGCAGTGCGCCGACTAGCGCGGCGGATACGCAGTATTTT. The gene calls are TRBV20-1 and TRBJ2-3; 8 bases line up with TRBD2. The germline CDR1 and CDR2 sequences are DFQATT and SNEGSKA (reference sequence). This CDR3 comprises 13 residues. Trimming at V came to 6 bases and at J to 6 bases, leaving 8 bases not matched to a gene.

J is TRBJ1-4 and V is TRBV6-2 or TRBV6-3, with D unresolved. Between the trimmed V and J ends, which lost 7 bases and 1 base, there was a span of 13 bases. Germline V gene sequence: CDR1 MNHEY, CDR2 SVGEGT. This CDR3 is built from 15 residues. The CDR3 loop reads CASTMGGVTNEKLFF. CDR3 bases: TGTGCCAGCACTATGGGCGGGGTAACTAATGAAAAACTGTTTTTT.